This T cell receptor beta chain was sequenced for a study of beta chain features in type 1 diabetes. The study's findings and limits: Type 1 diabetes patients showed fewer insertions and more deletions at VDJ junctions.

The sequenced template was cDNA made from the entire isolated RNA. Assay used: immunoSEQ multiplex PCR; TCRdb lists only in-frame clones, some missing. Of 35,000 to 45,000 clones detected, roughly two thirds appear once; the ten largest clones hold roughly 2%. Remarks on this clone: The antigen is not known.

This CDR3 contains 13 residues. V was shortened by 5 bases and J by 1 base, with 6 bases between the two germline ends. The germline V gene has CDR1 LNHDA and CDR2 SQIVND (reference sequence). The sequenced material came from Tregs from blood. The source is a woman aged 30 to 39 in good health. V gene TRBV19 combines with J gene TRBJ2-1, with D unresolved. DNA of the CDR3: TGTGCCAGTAGTCCACTTTCCTACAATGAGCAGTTCTTC. Translating gives CASSPLSYNEQFF.